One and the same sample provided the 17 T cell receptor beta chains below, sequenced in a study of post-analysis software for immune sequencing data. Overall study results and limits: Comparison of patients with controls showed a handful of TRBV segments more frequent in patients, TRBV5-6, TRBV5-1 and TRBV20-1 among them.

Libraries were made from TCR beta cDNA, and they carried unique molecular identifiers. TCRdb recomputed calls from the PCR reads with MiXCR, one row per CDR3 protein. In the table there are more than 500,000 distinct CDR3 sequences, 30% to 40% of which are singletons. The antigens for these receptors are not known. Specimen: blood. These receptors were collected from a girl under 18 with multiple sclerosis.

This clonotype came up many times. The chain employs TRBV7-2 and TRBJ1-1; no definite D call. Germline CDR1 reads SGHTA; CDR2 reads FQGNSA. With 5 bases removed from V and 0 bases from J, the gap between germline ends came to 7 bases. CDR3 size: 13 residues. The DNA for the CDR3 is TGTGCCAGCAGCGTGCTAATGAACACTGAAGCTTTCTTT. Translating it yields CASSVLMNTEAFF.

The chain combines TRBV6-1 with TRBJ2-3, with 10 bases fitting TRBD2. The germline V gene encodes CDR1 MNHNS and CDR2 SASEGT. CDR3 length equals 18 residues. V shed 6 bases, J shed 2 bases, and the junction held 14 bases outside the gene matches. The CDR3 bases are TGTGCCAGCAGCCCCAATTCCCCACTAGCGGGGATCACAGATACGCAGTATTTT. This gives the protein CASSPNSPLAGITDTQYF.

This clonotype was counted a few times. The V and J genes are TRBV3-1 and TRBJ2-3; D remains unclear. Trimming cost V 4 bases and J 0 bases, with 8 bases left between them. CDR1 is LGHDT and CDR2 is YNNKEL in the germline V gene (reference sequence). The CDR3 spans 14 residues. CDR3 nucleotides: TGTGCCAGCAGCCTGTCCTCTAGCACAGATACGCAGTATTTT. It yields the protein CASSLSSSTDTQYF.

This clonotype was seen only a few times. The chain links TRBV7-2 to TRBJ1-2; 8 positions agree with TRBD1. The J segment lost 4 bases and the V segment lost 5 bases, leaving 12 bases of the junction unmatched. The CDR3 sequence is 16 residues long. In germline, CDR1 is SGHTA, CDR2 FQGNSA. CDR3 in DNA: TGTGCCAGCAGCCCACCGGACAGGGCCGATTTCTATGGCTACACCTTC. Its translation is CASSPPDRADFYGYTF.

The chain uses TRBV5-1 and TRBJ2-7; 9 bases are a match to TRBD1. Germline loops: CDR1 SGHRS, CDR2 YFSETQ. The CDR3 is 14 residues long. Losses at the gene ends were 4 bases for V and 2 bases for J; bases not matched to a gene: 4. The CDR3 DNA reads TGCGCCAGCAGCCGGGACAGGGTTACCTACGAGCAGTACTTC. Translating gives CASSRDRVTYEQYF.

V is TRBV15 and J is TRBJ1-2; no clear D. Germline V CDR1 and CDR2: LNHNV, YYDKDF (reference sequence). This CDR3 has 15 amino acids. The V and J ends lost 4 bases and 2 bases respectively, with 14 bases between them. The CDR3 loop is CATSTVIDPNYGYTF. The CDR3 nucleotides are TGTGCCACCAGCACCGTTATAGACCCGAACTATGGCTACACCTTC.

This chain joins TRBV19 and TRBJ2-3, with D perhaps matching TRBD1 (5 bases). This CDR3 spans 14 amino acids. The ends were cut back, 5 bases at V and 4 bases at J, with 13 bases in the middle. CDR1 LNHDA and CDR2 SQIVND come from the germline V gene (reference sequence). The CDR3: CASSFLRQPDTQYF. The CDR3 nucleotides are TGTGCCAGTAGTTTCCTCCGACAGCCAGATACGCAGTATTTT.

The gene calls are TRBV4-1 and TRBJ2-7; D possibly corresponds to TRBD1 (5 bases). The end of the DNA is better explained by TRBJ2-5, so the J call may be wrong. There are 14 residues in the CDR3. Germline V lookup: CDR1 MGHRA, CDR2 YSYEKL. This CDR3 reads CASSSTRVLETQYF. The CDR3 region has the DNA TGCGCCAGCAGCTCCACCAGGGTGTTGGAGACCCAGTACTTC.

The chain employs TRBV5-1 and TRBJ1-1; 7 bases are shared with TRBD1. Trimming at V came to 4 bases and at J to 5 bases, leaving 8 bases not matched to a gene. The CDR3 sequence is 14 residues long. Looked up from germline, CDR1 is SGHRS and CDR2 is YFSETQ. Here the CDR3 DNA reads TGCGCCAGCAGCCTTTTCGACAGGGCAACTGAAGCTTTCTTT. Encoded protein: CASSLFDRATEAFF.

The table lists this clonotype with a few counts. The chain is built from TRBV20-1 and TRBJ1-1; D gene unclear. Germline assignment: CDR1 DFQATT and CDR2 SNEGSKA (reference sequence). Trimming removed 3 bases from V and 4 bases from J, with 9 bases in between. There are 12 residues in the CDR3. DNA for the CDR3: TGCAGTGCTAGTCGGCGAACCACTGAAGCTTTCTTT. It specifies CSASRRTTEAFF.

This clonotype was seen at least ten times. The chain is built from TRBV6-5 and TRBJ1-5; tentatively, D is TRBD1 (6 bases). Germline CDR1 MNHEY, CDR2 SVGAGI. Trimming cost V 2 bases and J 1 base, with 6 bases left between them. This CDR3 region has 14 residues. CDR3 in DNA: TGTGCCAGCAGTTACAGGGGGAGCAATCAGCCCCAGCATTTT. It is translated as CASSYRGSNQPQHF.

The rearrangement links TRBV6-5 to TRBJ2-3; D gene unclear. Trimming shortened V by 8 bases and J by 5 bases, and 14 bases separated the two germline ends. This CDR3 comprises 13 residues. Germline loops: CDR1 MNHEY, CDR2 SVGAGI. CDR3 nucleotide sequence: TGTGCCAGCGGGTACCTAAACGGAGATACGCAGTATTTT. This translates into CASGYLNGDTQYF.

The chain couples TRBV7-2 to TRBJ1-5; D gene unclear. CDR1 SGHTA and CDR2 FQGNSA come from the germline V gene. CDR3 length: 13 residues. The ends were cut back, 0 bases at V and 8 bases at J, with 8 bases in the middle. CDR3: CASSLARDKPQHF. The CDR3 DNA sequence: TGTGCCAGCAGCTTAGCGCGGGATAAGCCCCAGCATTTT.

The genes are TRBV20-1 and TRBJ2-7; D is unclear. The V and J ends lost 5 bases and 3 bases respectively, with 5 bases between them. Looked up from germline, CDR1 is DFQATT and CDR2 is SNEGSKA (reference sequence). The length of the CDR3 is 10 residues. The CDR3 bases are TGCAGTGCTCTCAGCTACGAGCAGTACTTC. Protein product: CSALSYEQYF.

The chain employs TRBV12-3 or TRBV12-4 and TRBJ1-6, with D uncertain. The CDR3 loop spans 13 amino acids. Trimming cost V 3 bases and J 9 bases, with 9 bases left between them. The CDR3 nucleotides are TGTGCCAGCAGTTTCGGCCGGGCTTCACCCCTCCACTTT. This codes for CASSFGRASPLHF.

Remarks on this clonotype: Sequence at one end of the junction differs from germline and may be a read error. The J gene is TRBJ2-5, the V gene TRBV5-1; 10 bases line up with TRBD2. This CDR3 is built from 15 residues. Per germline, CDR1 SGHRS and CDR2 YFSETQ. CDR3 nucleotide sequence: TGCGCCAGCAGCTTCCTAGCGGGGGTCCAAGAGGCCCAGTACTTC. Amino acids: CASSFLAGVQEAQYF.

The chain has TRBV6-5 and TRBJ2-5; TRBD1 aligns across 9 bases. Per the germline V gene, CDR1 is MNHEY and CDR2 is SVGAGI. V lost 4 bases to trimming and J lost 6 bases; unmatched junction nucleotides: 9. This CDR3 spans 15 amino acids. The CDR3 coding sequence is TGTGCCAGCAGTTCTCCGGGACAGGGTTCCCAGACCCAGTACTTC. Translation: CASSSPGQGSQTQYF.